The next 26 T cell receptor beta chains were all read from a single sample in a study of PD-L1 blockade in urothelial cancer. Profiling relied on immunoSEQ multiplex PCR, and the TCRdb table lists in-frame clones only, not all of them. The data show roughly 60,000 clones, roughly four fifths seen once. Material: PBMCs, obtained around atezolizumab (anti-PD-L1) treatment. Receptors originate from a man aged 65-85 years with urothelial cancer.

The chain is built from TRBV30 and TRBJ2-5; 10 nucleotides align to TRBD1. Per germline, CDR1 GTSNPN and CDR2 SVGIG (reference sequence). The J segment lost 3 bases and the V segment lost 3 bases, leaving 7 bases of the junction unmatched. The CDR3 is 15 amino acids. The CDR3 DNA sequence: TGTGCCTGGAGCGATAAGGGGACAGGGGAAGAGACCCAGTACTTC. Its protein product is CAWSDKGTGEETQYF.

The rearrangement links TRBV5-5 to TRBJ2-6; a possible D gene is TRBD2 (6 bases). The germline V gene encodes CDR1 SGHKS and CDR2 YYEKEE (reference sequence). The CDR3 length is 15 residues. V was clipped by 1 base and J by 3 bases, with 8 bases between them. CDR3 protein: CASSLRGGGANVLTF. CDR3 DNA: TGTGCCAGCAGCTTGAGGGGAGGTGGGGCCAACGTCCTGACTTTC.

CDR3 sequence: CASSVGASGGGSDTQYF. The CDR3 bases are TGTGCCAGCAGCGTAGGGGCTTCAGGGGGCGGTTCAGATACGCAGTATTTT. The J gene is TRBJ2-3, the V gene TRBV9, with TRBD1 matching 8 bases. Germline V lookup: CDR1 SGDLS, CDR2 YYNGEE. This CDR3 contains 17 residues. V was clipped by 0 bases and J by 4 bases; unmatched bases: 10.

V and J are TRBV7-2 and TRBJ2-5; D perhaps matches TRBD2 (6 bases). The CDR3 runs 15 residues. With 2 bases removed from V and 5 bases from J, the gap between germline ends came to 15 bases. The germline gives CDR1 SGHTA, CDR2 FQGNSA. The CDR3, as DNA: TGTGCCAGCAGCTTAATGGGCGGAGGGGCGGAGACCCAGTACTTC. It specifies CASSLMGGGAETQYF.

The V and J genes are TRBV5-4 and TRBJ2-2; no definite D call. This CDR3 is 13 amino acids long. Germline CDR1 reads SGHNT; CDR2 reads YYREEE (reference sequence). V lost 4 bases and J 4 bases, leaving 8 bases between the germline ends. CDR3 amino acids: CASSPRGTGELFF. The CDR3 nucleotides are TGTGCCAGCAGCCCCCGAGGCACCGGGGAGCTGTTTTTT.

This chain uses TRBV21-1 with TRBJ2-6; TRBD1 reflects the table's D call only, with no check against the DNA. TRBV21-1 is noted as a pseudogene. The CDR3 loop spans 14 amino acids. The CDR3 DNA follows: TGTGCCACCAAGGGGGCCCCCGGGGCCAACGTCCTGACTTTC. It encodes CATKGAPGANVLTF.

The rearrangement joins TRBV4-1 to TRBJ2-1; D perhaps matches TRBD1 (6 bases). The CDR3 sequence is 15 residues long. The germline CDR1 and CDR2 sequences are MGHRA and YSYEKL. The V gene lost 0 bases and the J gene lost 7 bases, with 13 bases spanning the gap. The CDR3 DNA is TGCGCCAGCAGCCAAGAGGCGGACAGTTGGAATGAGCAGTTCTTC. Protein sequence: CASSQEADSWNEQFF.

The chain recombines TRBV5-1 with TRBJ2-1; TRBD2 might be the D (6 bases). The CDR3 is 16 residues long. V was pared by 4 bases and J by 4 bases, with 18 bases between. CDR1 and CDR2 (germline): SGHRS, YFSETQ. CDR3 bases: TGCGCCAGCAGCACGGAATTGTCCGGGGGATACAATGAGCAGTTCTTC. This codes for CASSTELSGGYNEQFF.

J is TRBJ1-3 and V is TRBV28, with 9 positions matching TRBD1. V lost 5 bases and J lost 9; bases outside the gene matches: 5. This CDR3 has 13 amino acids. Germline V gene lookup returns CDR1 MDHEN and CDR2 SYDVKM. In DNA, the CDR3 is TGTGCCAGCAGTCTAGACAGGGGGGCCACCATATATTTT. This translates into CASSLDRGATIYF. Full variable domain (rest looked up from reference TRBV28 and TRBJ1-3): DVKVTQSSRYLVKRTGEKVFLECVQDMDHENMFWYRQDPGLGLRLIYFSYDVKMKEKGDIPEGYSVSREKKERFSLILESASTNQTSMYLCASSLDRGATIYFGEGSWLTVV.

DNA of the CDR3: TGTGCCAGTAGTATCATCTTACTAGCGGGAAGCACAGATACGCAGTATTTT. Encoded protein: CASSIILLAGSTDTQYF. The chain joins TRBV19 to TRBJ2-3; the match to TRBD2 covers 10 bases. CDR1 and CDR2 from the germline V gene are LNHDA and SQIVND (reference sequence). CDR3 length: 17 amino acids. V was clipped by 3 bases and J by 0 bases; unmatched bases: 6. The full variable domain, completed using reference TRBV19 and TRBJ2-3, is DGGITQSPKYLFRKEGQNVTLSCEQNLNHDAMYWYRQDPGQGLRLIYYSQIVNDFQKGDIAEGYSVSREKKESFPLTVTSAQKNPTAFYLCASSIILLAGSTDTQYFGPGTRLTVL.

J is TRBJ2-5 and V is TRBV29-1; the match to TRBD2 covers 10 bases. J lost 7 bases, V lost 5 bases, and 7 bases had no gene match. The CDR3 extends over 13 amino acids. Per the germline V gene, CDR1 is SQVTM and CDR2 is ANQGSEA. The CDR3 is CSVSSGSGGTQYF. CDR3 bases: TGCAGCGTTTCTAGCGGGAGCGGGGGGACCCAGTACTTC.

The chain employs TRBV21-1 and TRBJ2-2; the table's D call, TRBD1, has no DNA check behind it. TRBV21-1 is reported as a pseudogene. This CDR3 is built from 17 residues. DNA for the CDR3: TGTGCCAGCAGCACAGATCGACAGTGGCCGAACACCGGGGAGCTGTTTTTT. Translated: CASSTDRQWPNTGELFF.

V gene TRBV5-4 combines with J gene TRBJ2-7, with 8 bases fitting TRBD1. Germline V gene sequence: CDR1 SGHNT, CDR2 YYREEE (reference sequence). This CDR3 region has 15 residues. The J segment lost 5 bases and the V segment lost 4 bases, leaving 11 bases of the junction unmatched. The CDR3 here is CASSRQGAQRDEQYF. CDR3 coding DNA: TGTGCCAGCAGCAGGCAGGGGGCGCAGAGGGACGAGCAGTACTTC. The complete variable domain, with remaining parts taken from reference TRBV5-4 and TRBJ2-7, reads ETGVTQSPTHLIKTRGQQVTLRCSSQSGHNTVSWYQQALGQGPQFIFQYYREEENGRGNFPPRFSGLQFPNYSSELNVNALELDDSALYLCASSRQGAQRDEQYFGPGTRLTVT.

The chain carries TRBV30 and TRBJ1-6, with D unclear. The CDR3 has 16 residues. Between the trimmed V and J ends, which lost 1 base and 8 bases, there was a span of 18 bases. The germline V gene has CDR1 GTSNPN and CDR2 SVGIG (reference sequence). The CDR3 reads CAWSAPDGGQHSPLHF. For the CDR3, the DNA is TGTGCCTGGAGTGCCCCGGACGGAGGCCAACATTCACCCCTCCACTTT. The whole variable domain, remainder taken from reference TRBV30 and TRBJ1-6, is SQTIHQWPATLVQPVGSPLSLECTVEGTSNPNLYWYRQAAGRGLQLLFYSVGIGQISSEVPQNLSASRPQDRQFILSSKKLLLSDSGFYLCAWSAPDGGQHSPLHFGNGTRLTVT.

This chain connects TRBV27 to TRBJ1-5; TRBD1 agrees at 8 bases. CDR1 and CDR2 (germline): MNHEY, SMNVEV (reference sequence). Germline trimming cut 5 bases from V and 1 base from J; bases unmatched to any gene: 10. This CDR3 has 17 residues. CDR3 bases: TGTGCCAGCAGTGCCAAGGCAGGGGGCCCAAGCAATCAGCCCCAGCATTTT. Translated, it gives CASSAKAGGPSNQPQHF.

There are a few counts of this clone. The same CDR3 can be traced to other DNA sequences in this sample. The genes are TRBV18 and TRBJ2-6; 11 bases align to TRBD1. The CDR3 length is 17 residues. Germline CDR1 KGHSH, CDR2 LQKENI. Trimming removed 3 bases from V and 0 bases from J; junction bases left unmatched: 1. The CDR3 coding sequence is TGTGCCAGCTCACCTGGGACAGGGGGCTCTGGGGCCAACGTCCTGACTTTC. Translating it yields CASSPGTGGSGANVLTF.

The CDR3 nucleotides read TGTGCCAGCAATGGACAGGGGAATGAAAAACTGTTTTTT. Protein sequence: CASNGQGNEKLFF. V gene TRBV2 combines with J gene TRBJ1-4, with TRBD1 matching over 9 bases. V lost 7 bases, J lost 5 bases, and 2 bases stayed unmatched. The CDR3 extends over 13 amino acids. Germline-derived CDR1 and CDR2 are SNHLY and FYNNEI.

The chain uses TRBV6-5 and TRBJ2-2; TRBD1 is a possible D gene (5 bases). Germline V gives CDR1 MNHEY, CDR2 SVGAGI. With 4 bases removed from V and 7 bases from J, the gap between germline ends came to 10 bases. This CDR3 has 13 residues. The CDR3 sequence: CASSSQGVGELFF. CDR3 nucleotides: TGTGCCAGCAGTTCTCAGGGTGTCGGGGAGCTGTTTTTT.

The chain couples TRBV30 to TRBJ1-2, with D unclear. Germline V CDR1 and CDR2: GTSNPN, SVGIG (reference sequence). This CDR3 has 13 amino acids. Trimming took off 2 bases at V and 7 bases at J, with 14 bases between the two ends. CDR3 coding DNA: TGTGCCTGGAGTAAGTCTTCTGCCGGTGGCTACACCTTC. This gives the protein CAWSKSSAGGYTF.

The chain joins TRBV5-4 to TRBJ1-4, with TRBD1 as a possible D gene (6 bases). The CDR3 consists of 15 residues. Germline V gene sequence: CDR1 SGHNT, CDR2 YYREEE (reference sequence). Deletions cut 4 bases from V and 0 bases from J, with 10 bases between. Here the CDR3 DNA reads TGTGCCAGCAGCCAGGACAGATCAACTAATGAAAAACTGTTTTTT. Protein: CASSQDRSTNEKLFF.

This clone was observed a handful of times. This chain links TRBV19 with TRBJ1-5, with D hard to call. CDR1 and CDR2 from the germline V gene are LNHDA and SQIVND (reference sequence). Trimming removed 0 bases from V and 10 bases from J, with 7 bases in between. The CDR3 has 12 amino acids. The CDR3 nucleotides read TGTGCCAGTAGTATAGAGAACAGTCCCCAGCATTTT. Amino acids: CASSIENSPQHF.

The chain combines TRBV5-4 with TRBJ1-2; TRBD1 is a possible D gene (5 bases). Germline-derived CDR1 and CDR2 are SGHNT and YYREEE (reference sequence). CDR3 length: 16 residues. The V end was cut by 4 bases, the J end by 4 bases, with 20 bases between. CDR3 residues: CASSPLAGGVVYGYTF. In nucleotides, the CDR3 is TGTGCCAGCAGCCCCTTGGCCGGGGGAGTGGTCTATGGCTACACCTTC.

The sample holds one count of this clone. V is TRBV28 and J is TRBJ2-7; 9 bases line up with TRBD1. The CDR3 contains 16 residues. The germline V gene has CDR1 MDHEN and CDR2 SYDVKM. Trimming removed 5 bases from V and 1 base from J; junction bases left unmatched: 9. The CDR3 region is CASSGLDRGLSYEQYF. CDR3 nucleotides: TGTGCCAGCAGTGGCCTCGACAGGGGGTTGTCCTACGAGCAGTACTTC.

The chain employs TRBV9 and TRBJ1-2; 9 bases are shared with TRBD1. This CDR3 has 16 amino acids. The trim removed 5 bases at V and 2 bases at J, leaving 10 bases unmatched. In germline, CDR1 is SGDLS, CDR2 YYNGEE. The DNA of the CDR3 is TGTGCCAGCAGTGCTACCCCGGACAGGGGAAACTATGGCTACACCTTC. This codes for CASSATPDRGNYGYTF. Filled out from reference TRBV9 and TRBJ1-2, the complete variable domain reads DSGVTQTPKHLITATGQRVTLRCSPRSGDLSVYWYQQSLDQGLQFLIQYYNGEERAKGNILERFSAQQFPDLHSELNLSSLELGDSALYFCASSATPDRGNYGYTFGSGTRLTVV.

The V and J genes are TRBV11-3 and TRBJ2-1; 15 nucleotides align to TRBD2. CDR1 and CDR2 from the germline V gene are SGHNT and YENEEA. The CDR3 extends over 15 amino acids. V lost 7 bases and J lost 7; bases outside the gene matches: 5. The CDR3: CASTHGTSGRNEQFF. DNA for the CDR3: TGTGCCAGCACCCACGGGACTAGCGGGAGGAATGAGCAGTTCTTC. The full variable domain, completed using reference TRBV11-3 and TRBJ2-1, is EAGVVQSPRYKIIEKKQPVAFWCNPISGHNTLYWYLQNLGQGPELLIRYENEEAVDDSQLPKDRFSAERLKGVDSTLKIQPAELGDSAVYLCASTHGTSGRNEQFFGPGTRLTVL.

The chain uses TRBV10-3 and TRBJ2-2, with 10 bases fitting TRBD2. V trimming: 4 bases; J trimming: 5 bases; junction bases outside the gene matches: 7. This CDR3 comprises 16 residues. Germline CDR1 ENHRY, CDR2 SYGVKD. CDR3 sequence (DNA): TGTGCCATCAGTGGGTCTAGCGGGAGTGGAACCGGGGAGCTGTTTTTT. The encoded protein is CAISGSSGSGTGELFF.